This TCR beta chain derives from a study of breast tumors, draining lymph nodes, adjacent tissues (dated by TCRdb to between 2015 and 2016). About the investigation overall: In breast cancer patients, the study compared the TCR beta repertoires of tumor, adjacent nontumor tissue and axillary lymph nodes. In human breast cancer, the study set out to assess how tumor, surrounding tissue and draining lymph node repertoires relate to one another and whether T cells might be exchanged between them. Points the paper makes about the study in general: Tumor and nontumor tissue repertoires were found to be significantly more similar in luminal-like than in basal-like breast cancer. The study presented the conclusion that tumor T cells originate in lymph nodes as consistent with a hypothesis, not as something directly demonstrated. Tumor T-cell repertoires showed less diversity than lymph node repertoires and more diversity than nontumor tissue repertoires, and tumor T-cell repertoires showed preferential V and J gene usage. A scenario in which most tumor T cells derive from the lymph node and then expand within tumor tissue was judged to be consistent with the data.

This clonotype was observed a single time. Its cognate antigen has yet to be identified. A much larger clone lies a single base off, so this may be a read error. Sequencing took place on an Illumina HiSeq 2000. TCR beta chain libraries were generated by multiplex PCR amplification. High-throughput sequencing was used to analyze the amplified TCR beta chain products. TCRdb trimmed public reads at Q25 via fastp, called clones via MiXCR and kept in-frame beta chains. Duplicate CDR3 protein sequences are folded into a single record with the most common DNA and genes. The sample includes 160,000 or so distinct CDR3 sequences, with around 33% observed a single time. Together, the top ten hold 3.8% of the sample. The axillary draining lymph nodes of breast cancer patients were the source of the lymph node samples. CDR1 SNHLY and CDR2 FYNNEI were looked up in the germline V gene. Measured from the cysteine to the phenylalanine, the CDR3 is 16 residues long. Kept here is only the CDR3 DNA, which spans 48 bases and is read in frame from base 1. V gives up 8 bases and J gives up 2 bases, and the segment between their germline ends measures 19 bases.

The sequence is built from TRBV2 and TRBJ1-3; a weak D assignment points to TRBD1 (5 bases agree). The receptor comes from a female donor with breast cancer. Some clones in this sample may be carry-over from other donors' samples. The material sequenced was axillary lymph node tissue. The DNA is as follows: TGTGCCAGCTCACCACCCGGGGCAAAGACTGGAAACACCATATATTTT. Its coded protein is CASSPPGAKTGNTIYF.